The rows below give T cell receptor beta chains drawn from one sample of a study of T cell changes during pregnancy in multiple sclerosis. This table comes from immunoSEQ multiplex PCR, and its TCRdb copy is limited to in-frame clones, with some not included. The sample lists about 98,000 clones; about 90% were seen once. Sequences were derived from peripheral blood, sampled after pregnancy. The receptors derive from a female donor in good health, enrolled as a control in a pregnancy study. Each CDR3 is given with its conserved first and last residue. D genes are given only for firm matches. Clone size is shown for a subset of rows, as once, few, many or a class of expanded clone.

-,TRBJ2-7,TRBD1,TRBV5-4,TGTGCCAGCAGCTTGGGCATGGACAGGGGGTACGAGCAGTACTTC,CASSLGMDRGYEQYF
once,TRBJ1-4,TRBD1,TRBV5-8,TGTGCCAGCAGCCCCGCACGACAGGGGGCGGATGAAAAACTGTTTTTT,CASSPARQGADEKLFF
-,TRBJ1-5,-,TRBV10-3,TGTGCCATCAGTGATCGGGGGGACCAGCCCCAGCATTTT,CAISDRGDQPQHF
-,TRBJ2-1,TRBD2,TRBV5-1,TGCGCCAGCAGCCCACTTAGCGGGAGAAACAATGAGCAGTTCTTC,CASSPLSGRNNEQFF
-,TRBJ1-1,TRBD1,TRBV6-1,TGTGCCAGCAGCAGATGGGACAGGAACACTGAAGCTTTCTTT,CASSRWDRNTEAFF
-,TRBJ2-2,-,TRBV19,TGTGCCAGTAGGGCTCAGGCGAACACCGGGGAGCTGTTTTTT,CASRAQANTGELFF
-,TRBJ2-7,-,TRBV7-9,TGTGCCAGCTCCGGGACACCAGCCTACGAGCAGTACTTC,CASSGTPAYEQYF
-,TRBJ1-5,TRBD1,TRBV7-9,TGTGCCTCAGGGGGAGGCAATCAGCCCCAGCATTTT,CASGGGNQPQHF
-,TRBJ1-5,-,TRBV14,TGTGCCAGCAGCCAAGGGTACGGGGTCCAGCATTTT,CASSQGYGVQHF
-,TRBJ2-1,TRBD1,TRBV19,TGTGCCACCGGACAGGGGAATTCGGTTGAGCAGTTCTTC,CATGQGNSVEQFF
-,TRBJ2-1,TRBD1,TRBV6-4,TGTGCCAGCAGTGGGGACAGATACAATGAGCAGTTCTTC,CASSGDRYNEQFF
-,TRBJ1-2,TRBD1,TRBV6-5,TGTGCCAGCAGCAAACAGGGGGCTGACTATGGCTACACCTTC,CASSKQGADYGYTF
few,TRBJ1-1,-,TRBV5-1,TGCGCCAGCAGCTTTAATCTCGACACTGAAGCTTTCTTT,CASSFNLDTEAFF
-,TRBJ2-3,-,TRBV18,TGTGCCAGCTCATCGACAGCCACAGATACGCAGTATTTT,CASSSTATDTQYF
-,TRBJ2-1,TRBD2,TRBV6-6,TGTGCCAGCAGTTACACTCGTGGTAGCGGGGAGAATGAGCAGTTCTTC,CASSYTRGSGENEQFF
once,TRBJ2-3,TRBD2,TRBV9,TGTGCCAGCAGCTCCAGCGGGGGTCCAGATACGCAGTATTTT,CASSSSGGPDTQYF
-,TRBJ1-6,-,TRBV30,TGTGCCTGGAGTGACGACAAATACAATTCACCCCTCCACTTT,CAWSDDKYNSPLHF
-,TRBJ2-1,TRBD2,TRBV6-6,TGTGCCAGCAGTTACTGGCTAGCGGATGAGCAGTTCTTC,CASSYWLADEQFF
-,TRBJ2-1,-,TRBV2,TGTGCCAGCAGTGAAGACGGTGAGCAGTTCTTC,CASSEDGEQFF
-,TRBJ1-4,-,TRBV5-1,TGCGCCAGCAGCAGGACAAGGGGGGAAAAACTGTTTTTT,CASSRTRGEKLFF
-,TRBJ1-1,TRBD1,TRBV29-1,TGCAGCGCCGAACAGGGGGGTGACACTGAAGCTTTCTTT,CSAEQGGDTEAFF
-,TRBJ2-1,-,TRBV9,TGTGCCAGCAGCGGACCGGGAAGGCATGAGCAGTTCTTC,CASSGPGRHEQFF
-,TRBJ1-2,TRBD1,TRBV19,TGTGCCAGTAGTCCGCGGACAGGGCCCGAGCATGGCTACACCTTC,CASSPRTGPEHGYTF
-,TRBJ2-1,-,TRBV7-6,TGTGCCAGCAGCTTAGGGGGAGTTAATGAGCAGTTCTTC,CASSLGGVNEQFF
-,TRBJ1-1,TRBD1,TRBV18,TGTGCCAGCTCACCCTGGGACAGGTTGAACACTGAAGCTTTCTTT,CASSPWDRLNTEAFF
-,TRBJ1-4,-,TRBV30,TGTGCCTACCAAGGGGGACCTAATGAAAAACTGTTTTTT,CAYQGGPNEKLFF
-,TRBJ2-7,-,TRBV5-4,TGTGCCAGCAGCTTCGGAGGCTACACCTACGAGCAGTACTTC,CASSFGGYTYEQYF
-,TRBJ1-1,-,TRBV6-1,TGTGCCAGCAGTGAGGATAGGGGGACTGAAGCTTTCTTT,CASSEDRGTEAFF
-,TRBJ2-7,TRBD1,TRBV29-1,TGCAGCGTTCGCCTTCGGGACAGGGTCTACGAGCAGTACTTC,CSVRLRDRVYEQYF